This TCR beta chain emerged from a study of blood T cell repertoires in COVID-19 (dated by TCRdb to 2018 to 2020). With regard to the full study: Samples from collaborators originated in the United States, Italy and Spain and spanned both the acute and convalescent phases of COVID-19. The material from the prospective study consisted of cDNA or gDNA derived from T cells, B-cell-depleted T cells, or PBMCs. Subjects who had been exposed to COVID-19, were actively infected with it, or had recovered from it provided the deeply sampled blood TCRbeta repertoires that made up the dataset. The repertoires were released in a freely available public database meant as a resource for research on the immune response to SARS-CoV-2. The samples were drawn from two sources: the first 160 participants of the ongoing ImmuneRACE study, and 1,200 or so subjects contributed by 6 global collaborators. Nearly every sample came with metadata listing a de-identified subject ID, COVID-19 status, age in years and sex. Where available, HLA class I and class II types were obtained from metadata supplied by the sample provider rather than from assay-based typing.

Trimming costs V 6 bases and J 1 base, and their ends lie 9 bases apart. Per the germline V gene, KGHSH is the CDR1 and LQKENI is the CDR2. The CDR3 contains 13 residues, cysteine and phenylalanine counted. Only the CDR3 part of the read is kept: 39 bases, read in frame from the first base. TCRbeta CDR3 regions were amplified from genomic DNA using the immunoSEQ Assay, a bias-controlled multiplex PCR. The study's processing was this. Within the assay, amplification of reference gene primers was used to estimate how many nucleated cells each sample contained. Sequence reads were collapsed and filtered to measure the absolute abundance of every unique TCRbeta CDR3 rearrangement. For each sample, productive Simpson clonality was calculated as the square root of Simpson's diversity index over productive rearrangements. Entries here come from immuneACCESS through TCRdb and include only in-frame sequences with V and J called. Some clones fail to appear in such tables; in the studies checked, an unresolved V gene covers under half of the shortfall, and the cause of the remainder is unknown. V and J calls and clone size are copied from that table; D and trimming were computed from the DNA. Across this sample there are 130,000 to 150,000 clones, with 80% to 90% seen only once. The ten largest clones take up 35% to 45% of the sample.

Beyond this particular receptor, the publication reports: Clinical and demographic metadata were provided uncurated, with the amount varying by source and participant.

Worth noting for this clone: Its recognized antigen is unknown. No base-level quality is on record; no much larger clone is a single base apart.

The collaborating institutions used their own protocols to collect whole blood in K2EDTA tubes. For TCRbeta analysis, collaborators shipped samples as frozen whole blood, isolated PBMCs, or DNA extracted from either of those sample types. This receptor chain uses TRBV18 and TRBJ1-1, with a weak D call of TRBD1 (5 bases match). Sequencing was carried out using peripheral blood. The clonotype was recovered from a human donor in a cohort sampled during active COVID-19. The sequence in DNA is TGTGCCAGCTCGGTCGGGGGGAACACTGAAGCTTTCTTT. Its amino acids are CASSVGGNTEAFF.